The text below deals with one T cell receptor (beta chain). This entry comes from a study of blood T cell repertoires in COVID-19. The wider study: Acute and convalescent COVID-19 samples came from the United States, Italy and Spain. Nucleic acid was either cDNA or gDNA, and it came from T cells, B-cell-depleted T cells, or PBMCs.

Libraries were prepared by immunoSEQ multiplex PCR; TCRdb keeps only in-frame clonotypes and omits some of them. In the table there are more than 100,000 clones, roughly 90% of which are singletons. Trimming pared 5 bases from V and 7 bases from J, leaving 14 bases between. The CDR3 has 13 residues. Sample: peripheral blood. This chain uses TRBV12-3 or TRBV12-4 with TRBJ1-2; weak D call: TRBD1 (6 bases). This receptor was obtained from a woman older than 75 in a cohort sampled during active COVID-19. CDR3 loop: CASSKTGLSGYTF. The CDR3, as DNA: TGTGCCAGCAGTAAAACAGGGCTGAGTGGCTACACCTTC.